What follows describes a single T cell receptor beta chain. Its cognate antigen is unknown. Sequenced by immunoSEQ multiplex PCR; TCRdb stores in-frame clones only, minus some. The table includes roughly 100,000 clones, approximately 94% detected once. These data belong to a study of graft-versus-host responses after intestinal transplantation. The V end lost 8 bases, the J end lost 2 bases, and 12 bases lay between the germline ends. Germline CDR1 and CDR2: MNHNY and SVGAGI (reference sequence). The CDR3 is 14 residues long. This TCR derives from a human donor who received an intestinal transplant. The rearrangement joins TRBV6-6 to TRBJ1-4; possible D gene TRBD1, 5 bases. Sequenced material: unstimulated CD8+ T cells sorted from spleen or lymph node cells, taken before intestinal transplant. The CDR3: CASSKTATNEKLFF. Here the CDR3 DNA reads TGTGCCAGCTCGAAGACAGCTACTAATGAAAAACTGTTTTTT.